This TCR beta chain came from a study of OX40 agonist ivuxolimab in advanced cancers. Generated by immunoSEQ multiplex PCR, the TCRdb table keeps only in-frame clones and is missing some. The sample shows 65,000 to 80,000 clones, about 89% of them seen only once. This TCR was sampled from an adult with an advanced solid tumor such as melanoma, head and neck, liver or kidney cancer. This sample comprised CD4+ or CD8+ T cells sorted from blood, obtained in a trial of the OX40 agonist ivuxolimab.

CDR3 region: CSASGVTEAFF. Written as DNA, the CDR3 is TGCAGTGCTTCCGGGGTGACTGAAGCTTTCTTT. The V gene is TRBV20-1, the J gene TRBJ1-1; D is unresolved. Trimming took 5 bases from V and 5 from J, leaving 9 bases between them. The CDR3 runs 11 residues. In germline, CDR1 is DFQATT, CDR2 SNEGSKA (reference sequence).